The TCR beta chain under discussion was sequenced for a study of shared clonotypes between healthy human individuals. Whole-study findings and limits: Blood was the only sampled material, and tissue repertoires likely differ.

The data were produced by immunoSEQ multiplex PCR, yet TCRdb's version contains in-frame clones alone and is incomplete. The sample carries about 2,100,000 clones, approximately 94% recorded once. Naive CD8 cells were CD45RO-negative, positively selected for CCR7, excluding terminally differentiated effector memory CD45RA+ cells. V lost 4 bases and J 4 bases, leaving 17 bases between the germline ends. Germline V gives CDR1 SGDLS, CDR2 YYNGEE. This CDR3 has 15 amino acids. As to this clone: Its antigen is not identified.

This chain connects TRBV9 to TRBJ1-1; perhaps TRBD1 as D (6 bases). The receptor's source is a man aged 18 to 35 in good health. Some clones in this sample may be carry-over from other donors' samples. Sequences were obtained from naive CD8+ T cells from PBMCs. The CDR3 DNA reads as TGTGCCAGCAGCCAGTTGGGGGGCAGTGGCACTGAAGCTTTCTTT. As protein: CASSQLGGSGTEAFF. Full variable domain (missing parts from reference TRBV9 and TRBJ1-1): DSGVTQTPKHLITATGQRVTLRCSPRSGDLSVYWYQQSLDQGLQFLIQYYNGEERAKGNILERFSAQQFPDLHSELNLSSLELGDSALYFCASSQLGGSGTEAFFGQGTRLTVV.